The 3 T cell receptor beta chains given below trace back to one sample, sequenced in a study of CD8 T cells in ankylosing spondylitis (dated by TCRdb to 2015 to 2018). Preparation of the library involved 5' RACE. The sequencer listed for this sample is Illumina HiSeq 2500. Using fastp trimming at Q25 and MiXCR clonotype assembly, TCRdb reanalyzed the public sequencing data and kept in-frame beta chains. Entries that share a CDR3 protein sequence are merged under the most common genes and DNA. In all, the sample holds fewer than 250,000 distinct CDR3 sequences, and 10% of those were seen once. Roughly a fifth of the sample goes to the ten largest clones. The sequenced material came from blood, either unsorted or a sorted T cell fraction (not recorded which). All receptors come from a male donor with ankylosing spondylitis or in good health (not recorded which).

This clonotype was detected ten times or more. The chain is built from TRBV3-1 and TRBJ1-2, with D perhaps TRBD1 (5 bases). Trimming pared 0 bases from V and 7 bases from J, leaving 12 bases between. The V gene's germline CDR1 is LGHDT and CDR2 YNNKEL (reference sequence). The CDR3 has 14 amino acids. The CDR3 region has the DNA TGTGCCAGCAGCCAAGATACCCGGGGGAGTGGCTACACCTTC. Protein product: CASSQDTRGSGYTF.

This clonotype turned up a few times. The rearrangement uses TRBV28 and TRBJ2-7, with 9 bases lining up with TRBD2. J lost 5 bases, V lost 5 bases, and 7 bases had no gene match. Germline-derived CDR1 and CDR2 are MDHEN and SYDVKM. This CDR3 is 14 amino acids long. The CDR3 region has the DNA TGTGCCAGCAGTCCGCGGGGGGGTTCTAACGAGCAGTACTTC. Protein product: CASSPRGGSNEQYF.

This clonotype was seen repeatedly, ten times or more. The CDR3 nucleotides are TGTGCCAGCAGCTCCATGACAGGAACTAACTATGGCTACACCTTC. It specifies CASSSMTGTNYGYTF. This chain uses TRBV7-3 with TRBJ1-2, with D perhaps TRBD1 (6 bases). This CDR3 has 15 residues. The V gene's germline CDR1 is SGHTA and CDR2 FQGTGA. Trimming removed 4 bases at V and 0 bases at J, with 12 bases between.